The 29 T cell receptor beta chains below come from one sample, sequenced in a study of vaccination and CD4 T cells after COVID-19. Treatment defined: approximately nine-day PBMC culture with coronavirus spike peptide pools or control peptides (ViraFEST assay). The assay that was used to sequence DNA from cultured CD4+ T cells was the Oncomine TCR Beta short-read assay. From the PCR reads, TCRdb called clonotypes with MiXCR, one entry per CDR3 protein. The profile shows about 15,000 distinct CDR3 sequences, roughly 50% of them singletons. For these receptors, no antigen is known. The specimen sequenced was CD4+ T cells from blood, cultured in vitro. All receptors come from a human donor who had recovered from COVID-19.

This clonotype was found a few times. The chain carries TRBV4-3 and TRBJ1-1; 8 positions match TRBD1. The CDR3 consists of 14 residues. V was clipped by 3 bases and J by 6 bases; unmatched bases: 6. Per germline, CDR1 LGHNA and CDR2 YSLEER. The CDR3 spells CASSQVQGQAEAFF. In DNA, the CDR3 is TGCGCCAGCAGCCAGGTACAGGGACAGGCTGAAGCTTTCTTT.

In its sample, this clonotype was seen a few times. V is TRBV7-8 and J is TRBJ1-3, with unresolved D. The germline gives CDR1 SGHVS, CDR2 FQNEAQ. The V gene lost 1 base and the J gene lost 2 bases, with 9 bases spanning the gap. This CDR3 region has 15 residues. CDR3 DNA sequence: TGTGCCAGCAGCTTAGGTCGTAGTGCTGGAAACACCATATATTTT. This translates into CASSLGRSAGNTIYF. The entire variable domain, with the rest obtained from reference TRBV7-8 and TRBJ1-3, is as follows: GAGVSQSPRYKVAKRGQDVALRCDPISGHVSLFWYQQALGQGPEFLTYFQNEAQLDKSGLPSDRFFAERPEGSVSTLKIQRTQQEDSAVYLCASSLGRSAGNTIYFGEGSWLTVV.

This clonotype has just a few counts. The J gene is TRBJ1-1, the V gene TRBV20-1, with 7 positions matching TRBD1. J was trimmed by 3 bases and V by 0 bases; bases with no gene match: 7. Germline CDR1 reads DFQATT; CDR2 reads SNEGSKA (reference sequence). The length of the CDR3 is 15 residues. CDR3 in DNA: TGCAGTGCTAGAGATGTGGCCAGGGGGGACACTGAAGCTTTCTTT. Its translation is CSARDVARGDTEAFF.

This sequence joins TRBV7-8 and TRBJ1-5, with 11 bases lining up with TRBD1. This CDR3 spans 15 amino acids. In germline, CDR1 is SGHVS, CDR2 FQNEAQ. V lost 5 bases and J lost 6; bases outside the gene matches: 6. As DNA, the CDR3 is TGTGCCAGCAGCCGTGGACAGGGGGCGAGTCAGCCCCAGCATTTT. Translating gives CASSRGQGASQPQHF.

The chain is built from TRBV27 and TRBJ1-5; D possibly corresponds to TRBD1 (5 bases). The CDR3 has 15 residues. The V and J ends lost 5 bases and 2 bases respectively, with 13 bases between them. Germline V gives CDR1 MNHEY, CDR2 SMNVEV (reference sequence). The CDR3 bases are TGTGCCAGCAGTCCGATCAGGGTCGGCAATCAGCCCCAGCATTTT. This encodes CASSPIRVGNQPQHF.

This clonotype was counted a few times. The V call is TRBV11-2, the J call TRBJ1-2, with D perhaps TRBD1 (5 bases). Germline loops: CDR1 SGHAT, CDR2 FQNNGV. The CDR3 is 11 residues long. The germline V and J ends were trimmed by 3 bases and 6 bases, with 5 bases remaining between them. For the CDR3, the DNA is TGTGCCAGCAGCTTCAGGGATGGCTACACCTTC. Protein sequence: CASSFRDGYTF.

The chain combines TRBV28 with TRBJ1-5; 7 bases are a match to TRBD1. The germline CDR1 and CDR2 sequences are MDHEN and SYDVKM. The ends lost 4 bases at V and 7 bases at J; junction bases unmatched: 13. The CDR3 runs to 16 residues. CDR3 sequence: CASSSTPRGLGQPQHF. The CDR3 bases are TGTGCCAGCAGTTCGACCCCAAGGGGGCTGGGGCAGCCCCAGCATTTT.

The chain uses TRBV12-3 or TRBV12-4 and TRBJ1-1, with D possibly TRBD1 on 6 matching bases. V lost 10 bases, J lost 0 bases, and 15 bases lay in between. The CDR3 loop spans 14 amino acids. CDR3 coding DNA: TGTGCCACAATGGGGGCCTCTATGAACACTGAAGCTTTCTTT. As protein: CATMGASMNTEAFF.

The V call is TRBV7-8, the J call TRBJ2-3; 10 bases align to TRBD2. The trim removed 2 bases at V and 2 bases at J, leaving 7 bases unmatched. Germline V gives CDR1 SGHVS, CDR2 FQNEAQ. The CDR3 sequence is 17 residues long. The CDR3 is CASSLSPTSGVTDTQYF. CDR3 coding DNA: TGTGCCAGCAGCTTAAGTCCAACTAGCGGGGTCACAGATACGCAGTATTTT.

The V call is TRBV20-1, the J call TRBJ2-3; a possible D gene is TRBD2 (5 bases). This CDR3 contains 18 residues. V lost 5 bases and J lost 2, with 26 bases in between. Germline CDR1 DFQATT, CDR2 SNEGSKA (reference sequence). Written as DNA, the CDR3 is TGCAGTGCTTTGGCCCGGTTTAATGGAGGCGGTTACACAGATACGCAGTATTTT. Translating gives CSALARFNGGGYTDTQYF.

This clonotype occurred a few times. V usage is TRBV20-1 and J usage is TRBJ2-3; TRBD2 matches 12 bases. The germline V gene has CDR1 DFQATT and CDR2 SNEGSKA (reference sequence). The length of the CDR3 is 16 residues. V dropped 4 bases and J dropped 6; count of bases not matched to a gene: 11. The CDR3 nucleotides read TGCAGTGCTACCCTACTAGCGGGGGGCCCCACGGATACGCAGTATTTT. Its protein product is CSATLLAGGPTDTQYF.

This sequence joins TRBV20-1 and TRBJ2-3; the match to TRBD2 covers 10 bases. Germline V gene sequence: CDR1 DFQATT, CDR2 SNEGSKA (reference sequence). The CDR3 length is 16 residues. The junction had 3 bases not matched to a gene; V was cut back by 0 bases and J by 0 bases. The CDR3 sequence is CSARDGTSVSTDTQYF. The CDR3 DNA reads TGCAGTGCTAGAGATGGGACTAGCGTCAGCACAGATACGCAGTATTTT.

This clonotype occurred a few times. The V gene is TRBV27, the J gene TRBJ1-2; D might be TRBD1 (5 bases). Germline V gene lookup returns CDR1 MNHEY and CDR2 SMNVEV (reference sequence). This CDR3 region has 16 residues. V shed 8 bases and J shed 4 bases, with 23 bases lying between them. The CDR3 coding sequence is TGTGCCAGCCGGAGGGGTCGAGGGGCAGATGGCTATGGCTACACCTTC. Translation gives CASRRGRGADGYGYTF.

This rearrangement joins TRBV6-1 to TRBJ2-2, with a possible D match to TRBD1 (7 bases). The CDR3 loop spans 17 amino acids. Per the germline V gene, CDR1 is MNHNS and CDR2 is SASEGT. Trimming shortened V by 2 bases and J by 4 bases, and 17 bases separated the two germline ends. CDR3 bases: TGTGCCAGCAGTGAATTAGGGCAGGGGGGAATCACCGGGGAGCTGTTTTTT. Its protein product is CASSELGQGGITGELFF.

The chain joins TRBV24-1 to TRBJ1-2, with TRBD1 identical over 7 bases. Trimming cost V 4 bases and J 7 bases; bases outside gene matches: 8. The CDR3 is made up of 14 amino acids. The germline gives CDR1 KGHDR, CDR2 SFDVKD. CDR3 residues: CATSDPGQPLGYTF. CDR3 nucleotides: TGTGCCACCAGTGACCCGGGACAGCCGCTTGGCTACACCTTC.

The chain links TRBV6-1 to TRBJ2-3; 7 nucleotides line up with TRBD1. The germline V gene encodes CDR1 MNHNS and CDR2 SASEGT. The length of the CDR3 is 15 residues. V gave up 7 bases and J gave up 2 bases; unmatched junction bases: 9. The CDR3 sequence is CASTKRGQNTDTQYF. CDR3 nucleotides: TGTGCCAGCACCAAAAGGGGACAGAACACAGATACGCAGTATTTT.

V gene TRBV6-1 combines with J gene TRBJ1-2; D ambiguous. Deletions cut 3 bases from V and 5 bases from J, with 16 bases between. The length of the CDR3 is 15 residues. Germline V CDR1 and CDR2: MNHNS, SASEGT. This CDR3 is CASSDSSQAVYGYTF. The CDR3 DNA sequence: TGTGCCAGCAGTGATAGTAGTCAGGCTGTATATGGCTACACCTTC.

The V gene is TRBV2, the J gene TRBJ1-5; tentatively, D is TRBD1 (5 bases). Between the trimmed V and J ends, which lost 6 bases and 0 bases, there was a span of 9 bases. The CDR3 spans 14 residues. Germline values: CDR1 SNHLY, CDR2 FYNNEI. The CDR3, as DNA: TGTGCCAGCAGGGACAATTATAGCAATCAGCCCCAGCATTTT. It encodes CASRDNYSNQPQHF.

The CDR3 protein is CASGLVALSGGTEAFF. In DNA form, the CDR3 reads TGTGCTAGTGGTTTGGTGGCCTTGTCGGGGGGGACTGAAGCTTTCTTT. The chain combines TRBV12-5 with TRBJ1-1; D perhaps matches TRBD1 (5 bases). Germline V lookup: CDR1 LGHNT, CDR2 FRNRAP. With 0 bases removed from V and 5 bases from J, the gap between germline ends came to 16 bases. This CDR3 has 16 amino acids.

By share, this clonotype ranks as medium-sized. The CDR3 region is CASSVYRGNQPQHF. Here the CDR3 DNA reads TGTGCCAGCAGCGTGTACAGAGGCAATCAGCCCCAGCATTTT. This chain connects TRBV7-2 to TRBJ1-5; no clear D. Trimming stripped 5 bases from V and 2 bases from J, with 10 bases between. CDR1 and CDR2 from the germline V gene are SGHTA and FQGNSA. This CDR3 is 14 amino acids long.

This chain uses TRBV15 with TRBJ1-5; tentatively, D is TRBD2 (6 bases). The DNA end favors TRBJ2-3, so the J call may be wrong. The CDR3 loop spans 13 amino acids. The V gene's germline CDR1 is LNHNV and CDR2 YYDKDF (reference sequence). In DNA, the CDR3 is TGTGCCACCAGCAGAGACGGGAGTCAGCCCCAGTATTTT. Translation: CATSRDGSQPQYF.

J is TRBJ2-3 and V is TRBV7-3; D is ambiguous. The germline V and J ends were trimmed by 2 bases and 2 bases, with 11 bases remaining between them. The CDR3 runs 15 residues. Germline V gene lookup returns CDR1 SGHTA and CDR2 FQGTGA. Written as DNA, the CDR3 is TGTGCCAGCAGCTTACTGGGCGGAACCACAGATACGCAGTATTTT. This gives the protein CASSLLGGTTDTQYF.

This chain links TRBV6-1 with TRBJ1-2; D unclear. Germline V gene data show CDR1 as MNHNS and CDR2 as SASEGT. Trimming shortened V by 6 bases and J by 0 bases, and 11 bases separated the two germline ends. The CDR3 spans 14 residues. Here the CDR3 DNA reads TGTGCCAGCAGCCCCCGGGCCACTAACTATGGCTACACCTTC. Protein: CASSPRATNYGYTF.

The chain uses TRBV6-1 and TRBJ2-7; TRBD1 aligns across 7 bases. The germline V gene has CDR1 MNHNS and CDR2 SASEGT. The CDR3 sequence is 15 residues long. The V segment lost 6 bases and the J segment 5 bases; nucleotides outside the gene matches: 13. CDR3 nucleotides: TGTGCCAGCAGCCGCGTGGCAGGGGGAAAGGACGAGCAGTACTTC. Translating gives CASSRVAGGKDEQYF.

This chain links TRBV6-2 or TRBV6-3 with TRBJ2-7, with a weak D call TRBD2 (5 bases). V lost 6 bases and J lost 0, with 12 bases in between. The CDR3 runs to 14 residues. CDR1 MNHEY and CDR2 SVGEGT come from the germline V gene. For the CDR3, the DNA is TGTGCCAGCAGGAGCGGTTGGAGCTCCTACGAGCAGTACTTC. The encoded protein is CASRSGWSSYEQYF.

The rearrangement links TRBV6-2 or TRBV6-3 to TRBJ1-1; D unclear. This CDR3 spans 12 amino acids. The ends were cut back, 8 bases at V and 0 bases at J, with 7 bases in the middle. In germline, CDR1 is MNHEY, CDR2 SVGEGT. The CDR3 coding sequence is TGTGCCAGCGGGCAGGTGAACACTGAAGCTTTCTTT. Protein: CASGQVNTEAFF.

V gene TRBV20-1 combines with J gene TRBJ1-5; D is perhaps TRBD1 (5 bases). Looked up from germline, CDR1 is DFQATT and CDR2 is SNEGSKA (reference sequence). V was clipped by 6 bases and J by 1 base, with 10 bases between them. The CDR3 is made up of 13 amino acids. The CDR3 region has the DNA TGCAGTGCCACATGGGGGAGCAATCAGCCCCAGCATTTT. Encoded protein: CSATWGSNQPQHF.

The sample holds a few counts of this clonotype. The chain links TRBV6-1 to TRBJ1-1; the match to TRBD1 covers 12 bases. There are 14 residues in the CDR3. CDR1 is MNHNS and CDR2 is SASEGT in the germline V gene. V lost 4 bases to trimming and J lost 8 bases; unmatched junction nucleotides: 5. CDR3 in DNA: TGTGCCAGCAGTGTCCGGGACAGGGGGCGCGAAGCTTTCTTT. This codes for CASSVRDRGREAFF.

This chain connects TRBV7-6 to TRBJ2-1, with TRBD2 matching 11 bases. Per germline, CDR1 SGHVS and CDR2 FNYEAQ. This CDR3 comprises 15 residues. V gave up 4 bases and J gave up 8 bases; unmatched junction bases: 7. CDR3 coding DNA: TGTGCCAGCAGCTCGACTAGCGGGGTGCGGCATGAGCAGTTCTTC. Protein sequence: CASSSTSGVRHEQFF.